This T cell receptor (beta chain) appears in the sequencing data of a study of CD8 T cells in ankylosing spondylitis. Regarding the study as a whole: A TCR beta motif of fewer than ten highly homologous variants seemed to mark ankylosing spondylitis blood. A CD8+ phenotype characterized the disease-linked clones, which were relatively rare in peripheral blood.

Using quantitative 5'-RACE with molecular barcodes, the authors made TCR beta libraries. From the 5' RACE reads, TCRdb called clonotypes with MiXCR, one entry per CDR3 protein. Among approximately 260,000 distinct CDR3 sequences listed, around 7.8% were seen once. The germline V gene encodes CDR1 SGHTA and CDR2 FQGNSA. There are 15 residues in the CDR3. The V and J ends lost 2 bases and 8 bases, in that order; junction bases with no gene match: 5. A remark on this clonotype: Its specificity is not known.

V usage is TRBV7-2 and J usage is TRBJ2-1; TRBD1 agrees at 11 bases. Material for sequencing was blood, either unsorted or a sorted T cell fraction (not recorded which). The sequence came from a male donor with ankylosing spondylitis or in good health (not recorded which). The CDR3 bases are TGTGCCAGCAGCTTATGGGGACAGGGGGGCGATGAGCAGTTCTTC. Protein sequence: CASSLWGQGGDEQFF.